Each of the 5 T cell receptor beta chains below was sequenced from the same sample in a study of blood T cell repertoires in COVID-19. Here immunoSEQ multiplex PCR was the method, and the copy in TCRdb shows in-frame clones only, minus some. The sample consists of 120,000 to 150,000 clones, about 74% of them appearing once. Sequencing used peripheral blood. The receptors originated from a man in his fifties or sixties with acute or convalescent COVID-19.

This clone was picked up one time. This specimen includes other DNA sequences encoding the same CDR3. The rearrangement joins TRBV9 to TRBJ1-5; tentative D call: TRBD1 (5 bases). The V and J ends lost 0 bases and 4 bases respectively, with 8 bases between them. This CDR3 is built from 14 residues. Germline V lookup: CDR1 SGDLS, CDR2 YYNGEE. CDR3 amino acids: CASSVDGGNQPQHF. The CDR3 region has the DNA TGTGCCAGCAGCGTAGATGGGGGGAATCAGCCCCAGCATTTT.

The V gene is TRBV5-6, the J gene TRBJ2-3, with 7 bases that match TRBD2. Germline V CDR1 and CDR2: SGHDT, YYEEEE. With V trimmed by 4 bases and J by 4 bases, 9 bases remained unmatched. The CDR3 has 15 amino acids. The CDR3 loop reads CASSAGGWRPDTQYF. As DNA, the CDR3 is TGTGCCAGCAGCGCCGGGGGGTGGAGGCCAGATACGCAGTATTTT.

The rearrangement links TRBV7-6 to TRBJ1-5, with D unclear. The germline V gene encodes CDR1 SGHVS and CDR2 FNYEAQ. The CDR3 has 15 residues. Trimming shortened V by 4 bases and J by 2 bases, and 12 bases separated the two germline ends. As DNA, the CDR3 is TGTGCCAGCAGCTCAGGTACCTCAGGCAATCAGCCCCAGCATTTT. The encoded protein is CASSSGTSGNQPQHF.

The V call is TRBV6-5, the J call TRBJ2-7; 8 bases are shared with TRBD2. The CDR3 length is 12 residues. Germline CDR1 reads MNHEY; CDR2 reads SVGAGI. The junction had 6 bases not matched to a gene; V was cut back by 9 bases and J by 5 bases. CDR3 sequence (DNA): TGTGCCAGTAAAACCGGGGGGGACGAGCAGTACTTC. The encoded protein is CASKTGGDEQYF.

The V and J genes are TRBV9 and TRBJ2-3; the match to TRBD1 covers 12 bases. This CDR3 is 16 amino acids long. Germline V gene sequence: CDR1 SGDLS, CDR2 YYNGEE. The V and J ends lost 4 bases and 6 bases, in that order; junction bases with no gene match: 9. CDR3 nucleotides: TGTGCCAGCAGCACACGGGGACAGGGGGCGGGGGATACGCAGTATTTT. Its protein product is CASSTRGQGAGDTQYF.